This TCR beta chain appears in the sequencing data of a study of blood T cell repertoires in COVID-19. Turning to the study itself: Both acute and convalescent COVID-19 samples were obtained from the United States, Italy and Spain. PBMCs, B-cell-depleted T cells, or T cells were the source of the cDNA or gDNA that made up the material.

As processed by the authors: How many nucleated cells were present was estimated from reference gene primer amplification. Method: immunoSEQ multiplex PCR; TCRdb's copy keeps in-frame clones and lacks some. V, J and clone size are taken as reported in that table, and D and trimming were inferred from the DNA itself. The sample shows some 28,000 clones, roughly 89% of them seen only once. V lost 1 base and J lost 11, with 15 bases in between. The CDR3 contains 13 residues. In germline, CDR1 is SGHRS, CDR2 YFSETQ. The V gene is TRBV5-1, the J gene TRBJ1-2, with D possibly matching TRBD1 (5 bases). The receptor comes from a human donor in a cohort sampled during active COVID-19. Sequenced sample: peripheral blood. The CDR3 reads CASSLRRDERYTF. CDR3 in DNA: TGCGCCAGCAGCTTGAGGAGGGACGAGAGGTACACCTTC.